The clone carrying this T cell receptor beta chain was seen a handful of times. The data derive from a study of CD8+ T cells in alopecia areata. Study at large: Treated patients were given 5 to 10 mg oral tofacitinib twice daily.

The CDR3 spans 17 residues. The ends lost 3 bases at V and 4 bases at J; junction bases unmatched: 13. Germline CDR1 LNHDA, CDR2 SQIVND (reference sequence). Following extraction, RNA underwent reverse transcription to cDNA, which served as the sequencing template. Measured with immunoSEQ multiplex PCR; TCRdb has only the in-frame clones, and not every one. The repertoire holds some 130,000 clones, with approximately 49% as singletons. The V gene is TRBV19, the J gene TRBJ1-2; TRBD1 matches at 8 bases. The sequence was collected from a human donor with alopecia areata. The starting material was CD8+ T cells sorted from blood, obtained at week 0. The CDR3 region is CASSMTPNRGFVYGYTF. The DNA of the CDR3 is TGTGCCAGTAGTATGACCCCAAACAGGGGGTTTGTCTATGGCTACACCTTC.